This note documents a single T cell receptor (beta chain) sequence. No cognate antigen has been identified for it. Base qualities are missing; no much larger clone stands one base away. The library was prepared using the immunoSEQ multiplex PCR assay. TCRdb limited this immuneACCESS table to in-frame rearrangements with V and J called. A share of clones is missing; checked studies link under half to unresolved V genes, and the rest is unexplained. The sample includes about 45,000 clones, with around 90% observed a single time. About 3.1% of the sample is held by the ten biggest clonotypes. The data were taken from a study of T cell changes during pregnancy in multiple sclerosis (dated by TCRdb to 2018 to 2020). Context from the whole study: The study looked at changes in the T cell repertoire across pregnancy in women with multiple sclerosis.

From cysteine to phenylalanine, the CDR3 is 13 amino acids long. Just the 39-base CDR3 DNA is kept, in frame starting at base 1. Trimming accounts for 8 bases at V and 0 bases at J, while the number of junction bases matched to no gene is 2. The germline V gene encodes CDR1 GTSNPN and CDR2 SVGIG (reference sequence). The receptor comes from a female donor with multiple sclerosis, enrolled in a pregnancy study. The chain is made from TRBV30 and TRBJ1-2; 11 of the junction bases match TRBD1. This specimen consisted of CD8+ T cells from peripheral blood mononuclear cells, obtained in the second trimester of pregnancy. The CDR3 region has the sequence CAGDRGANYGYTF. At the DNA level, the sequence is TGTGCCGGGGACAGGGGGGCTAACTATGGCTACACCTTC.